This entry features one T cell receptor beta chain sequence. This clone's antigen is unknown. Base qualities are not at hand, and no much larger clone is one base apart. This sample is drawn from a study of blood T cell repertoires in COVID-19 (dated by TCRdb to the early 2020s). In terms of the full investigation: Samples from collaborators originated in the United States, Italy and Spain and spanned both the acute and convalescent phases of COVID-19. The dataset comprised deeply sampled blood TCRbeta repertoires from subjects exposed to, actively infected with, or recovered from COVID-19. The repertoires were released in a freely available public database intended as a resource for research on the immune response to SARS-CoV-2. HLA class I and class II types, where available, came from metadata supplied by the sample provider rather than from assay-based typing. The samples were drawn from two sources: the first 160 participants of the ongoing ImmuneRACE study, and 950 to 1,500 subjects contributed by 6 global collaborators. The prospective study material was composed of cDNA or gDNA derived from T cells, B-cell-depleted T cells, or PBMCs. Sample metadata almost always included a de-identified subject ID, COVID-19 status, age in years and sex.

Each collaborating institution followed its own protocols to collect whole blood in K2EDTA tubes. For TCRbeta analysis, collaborators shipped samples as frozen whole blood, isolated PBMCs, or DNA extracted from either of those sample types. The immunoSEQ Assay, a bias-controlled multiplex PCR, was used to amplify TCRbeta CDR3 regions from genomic DNA. The published analysis was carried out like this. Within the assay, amplification of reference gene primers was used to estimate how many nucleated cells each sample contained. To quantify the absolute abundance of each unique TCRbeta CDR3 rearrangement, sequence reads were collapsed and filtered. For each sample, productive Simpson clonality was calculated as the square root of Simpson's diversity index across productive rearrangements. The table comes from immuneACCESS by way of TCRdb, which keeps in-frame sequences with V and J called. Part of the clones is missing from these tables; in studies checked, under half for an unresolved V gene and the rest for unknown reasons. V and J calls and clone size are copied from that table; D and trimming were computed from the DNA. The sample has more than 150,000 clones on record, approximately 80% of them singletons. Jointly, the top ten make up roughly 6.3% of the sample.

Overall results and qualifications from the work: Clinical and demographic metadata were provided uncurated, with the amount varying by source and participant.

V loses 3 bases at its end and J loses 7 bases; junction bases beyond the gene matches: 6. The CDR3 has 14 amino acids, counting the end cysteine and phenylalanine. Only the CDR3 region is kept as DNA, spanning 42 bases read in frame from base 1. The germline V gene (reference sequence) gives CDR1 as SEHNR and CDR2 as FQNEAQ. The clonotype originates from a human donor in a cohort sampled during active COVID-19. Specimen: peripheral blood. This sequence uses TRBV7-9 and TRBJ1-2; TRBD1 lines up with 9 middle nucleotides. This receptor has the CDR3 CASSFGQGSGGYTF. The base sequence is TGTGCCAGCAGCTTCGGACAGGGGAGCGGTGGCTACACCTTC.